Each of the 10 T cell receptor beta chains below was sequenced from the same sample in a study of blood T cell repertoires in COVID-19. Profiling relied on immunoSEQ multiplex PCR, and the TCRdb table lists in-frame clones only, not all of them. Here the sample spans about 300,000 clones, about 90% being singletons. Sample: PBMCs or T cells enriched from blood (not recorded which). The receptors originated from a woman between 45 and 60 years old who had been exposed to COVID-19.

The chain carries TRBV20-1 and TRBJ2-1, with D possibly TRBD1 on 6 matching bases. Germline V gene lookup returns CDR1 DFQATT and CDR2 SNEGSKA (reference sequence). Trimming removed 3 bases at V and 7 bases at J, with 16 bases between. The CDR3 contains 14 residues. The CDR3 DNA is TGCAGTGCTAGTCGTCTGGGACACCAAAATGAGCAGTTCTTC. It codes for CSASRLGHQNEQFF.

The V call is TRBV24-1, the J call TRBJ2-6; TRBD1 matches 11 bases. V lost 4 bases, J lost 0 bases, and 7 bases stayed unmatched. Germline-derived CDR1 and CDR2 are KGHDR and SFDVKD. The length of the CDR3 is 19 residues. The CDR3 reads CATSDSGQGALSGANVLTF. The CDR3 coding sequence is TGTGCCACCAGTGACTCCGGACAGGGGGCCCTCTCTGGGGCCAACGTCCTGACTTTC.

V gene TRBV10-3 combines with J gene TRBJ2-7, with 9 bases lining up with TRBD1. Germline CDR1 is ENHRY and CDR2 is SYGVKD. V shed 10 bases and J 5 bases; nucleotides not matched to a gene: 6. CDR3 length: 12 amino acids. The CDR3 coding sequence is TGTGCCACCAAGGACAGGGGCCACGAGCAGTACTTC. Amino acid sequence: CATKDRGHEQYF.

This clone has a single count. This rearrangement joins TRBV9 to TRBJ2-7, with 8 positions matching TRBD2. Germline V lookup: CDR1 SGDLS, CDR2 YYNGEE. Trimming removed 4 bases from V and 0 bases from J; junction bases left unmatched: 3. The CDR3 extends over 14 amino acids. The CDR3 is CASSSTSGSYEQYF. The CDR3 coding sequence is TGTGCCAGCAGCTCCACTAGCGGCTCCTACGAGCAGTACTTC.

This chain connects TRBV27 to TRBJ1-2; tentative D call: TRBD1 (5 bases). CDR1 and CDR2 (germline): MNHEY, SMNVEV (reference sequence). This CDR3 is built from 15 residues. V was clipped by 6 bases and J by 5 bases, with 19 bases between them. CDR3 residues: CASRPRPTAIYGYTF. The CDR3 coding sequence is TGTGCCAGCAGGCCTAGACCGACAGCTATTTATGGCTACACCTTC.

This clone was observed a few times. The chain recombines TRBV9 with TRBJ1-4; D perhaps matches TRBD1 (5 bases). This CDR3 has 15 residues. V dropped 5 bases and J dropped 8 bases, with 19 bases sitting between them. Germline CDR1 reads SGDLS; CDR2 reads YYNGEE. This CDR3 reads CASSEGTLPLEKLFF. CDR3 DNA sequence: TGTGCCAGCAGTGAAGGGACTCTCCCCTTAGAAAAACTGTTTTTT.

The chain joins TRBV5-1 to TRBJ1-4; D uncertain. The CDR3 length is 14 residues. The germline gives CDR1 SGHRS, CDR2 YFSETQ. V gave up 0 bases and J gave up 7 bases, with 10 bases separating them. The CDR3, as DNA: TGCGCCAGCAGCTTGGACACCCGGGGTGAAAAACTGTTTTTT. Encoded protein: CASSLDTRGEKLFF.

This sequence joins TRBV4-1 and TRBJ2-7; 10 bases fit TRBD1. Germline CDR1 and CDR2: MGHRA and YSYEKL. The CDR3 has 15 residues. With 1 base clipped from V and 4 bases from J, the junction kept 4 bases outside the gene matches. CDR3 loop: CASSQATGQGYEQYF. DNA for the CDR3: TGCGCCAGCAGCCAAGCTACGGGACAGGGGTACGAGCAGTACTTC.

The chain links TRBV5-1 to TRBJ2-1; possible D gene TRBD2, 6 bases. Germline V gene sequence: CDR1 SGHRS, CDR2 YFSETQ. The CDR3 extends over 14 amino acids. The V end lost 0 bases, the J end lost 5 bases, and 9 bases lay between the germline ends. The CDR3 nucleotides read TGCGCCAGCAGCTTGGAGTGGGGGGACAATGAGCAGTTCTTC. Translation: CASSLEWGDNEQFF.

As DNA, the CDR3 is TGTGCCAGCAGCCCCCGGGGGGGGAATCAGCCCCAGCATTTT. This sequence encodes CASSPRGGNQPQHF. The chain couples TRBV9 to TRBJ1-5; the D gene is possibly TRBD1 (5 bases). Between the trimmed V and J ends, which lost 4 bases and 4 bases, there was a span of 12 bases. The CDR3 contains 14 residues. The V gene's germline CDR1 is SGDLS and CDR2 YYNGEE.